This TCR beta chain comes out of a study of identical twins. TCRdb reprocessed the 5' RACE reads with MiXCR, giving one entry per CDR3 protein. The data show some 790,000 distinct CDR3 sequences, with around a sixth seen just once and less than 15% held by the top ten. Trimming took 2 bases from V and 7 from J, leaving 10 bases between them. The CDR3 runs to 14 residues. The germline V gene has CDR1 SGHRS and CDR2 YFSETQ. These sequences were also reported in another study, on T cells expressing NK-cell markers. Turning to that study: The share of CD8+ T cells held by dominant NKG2C+ clonotypes was 1.0-7.0% in about 6 donors.

The clonotype originates from a woman between 18 and 29 years old in good health. This chain uses TRBV5-1 with TRBJ1-6; D is ambiguous. The sample comprised PBMCs. Written as DNA, the CDR3 is TGCGCCAGCAGCTTCACAGCCCTGAATTCACCCCTCCACTTT. It translates to CASSFTALNSPLHF.